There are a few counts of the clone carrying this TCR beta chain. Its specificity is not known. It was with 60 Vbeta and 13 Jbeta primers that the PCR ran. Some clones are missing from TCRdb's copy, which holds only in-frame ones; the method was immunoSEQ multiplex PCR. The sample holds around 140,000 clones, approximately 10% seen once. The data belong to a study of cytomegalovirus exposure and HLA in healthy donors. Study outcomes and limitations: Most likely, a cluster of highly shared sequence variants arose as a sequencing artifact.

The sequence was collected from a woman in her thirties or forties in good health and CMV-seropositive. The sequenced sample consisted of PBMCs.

The CDR3 spells CASSLESVADQPQHF. The CDR3, as DNA: TGTGCCAGCAGCTTAGAGTCGGTAGCAGATCAGCCCCAGCATTTT. V usage is TRBV7-2 and J usage is TRBJ1-5, with D unresolved. The CDR3 length is 15 residues. V was cut by 1 base and J by 5 bases, with 12 bases left in between. Germline V lookup: CDR1 SGHTA, CDR2 FQGNSA.